Each of the 18 T cell receptor beta chains below was sequenced from the same sample in a study of CD8+ T cells in alopecia areata. RNA extraction was followed by reverse transcription into cDNA, which acted as the sequencing template. Using immunoSEQ multiplex PCR, the repertoire was profiled, and TCRdb retains in-frame clones only, with some absent. The repertoire holds 210,000 or so clones, with 66% as singletons. Treatment noted: oral pan-JAK inhibitor, 5-10 mg twice daily. Here the sequenced sample was CD4+ T cells sorted from blood, taken at approximately week 42, from a patient treated with tofacitinib. The receptors derive from a human donor with alopecia areata.

This clone has more than one count but fewer than ten. This chain uses TRBV15 with TRBJ2-2, with D perhaps matching TRBD2 (6 bases). CDR3 length: 15 amino acids. Germline V gives CDR1 LNHNV, CDR2 YYDKDF (reference sequence). V lost 3 bases and J 2 bases, leaving 10 bases between the germline ends. Here the CDR3 reads CATSRMDYNTGELFF. CDR3 bases: TGTGCCACCAGCAGGATGGACTACAACACCGGGGAGCTGTTTTTT.

The V and J genes are TRBV7-2 and TRBJ2-5; 16 bases line up with TRBD2. Trimming removed 5 bases from V and 5 bases from J; junction bases left unmatched: 8. Germline lookup yields CDR1 SGHTA and CDR2 FQGNSA. This CDR3 is built from 17 residues. CDR3 nucleotides: TGTGCCAGCAGCCTAGGGACTAGCGGGGGGGCCGTGGAGACCCAGTACTTC. It encodes CASSLGTSGGAVETQYF.

V and J are TRBV29-1 and TRBJ1-2, with TRBD1 identical over 7 bases. This CDR3 comprises 12 residues. CDR1 is SQVTM and CDR2 is ANQGSEA in the germline V gene. Losses at the gene ends were 4 bases for V and 1 base for J; bases not matched to a gene: 0. CDR3 sequence: CSVGDSNYGYTF. The DNA of the CDR3 is TGCAGCGTTGGGGACAGTAACTATGGCTACACCTTC.

J is TRBJ1-1 and V is TRBV29-1; 7 bases match TRBD1. Germline V gene lookup returns CDR1 SQVTM and CDR2 ANQGSEA. CDR3 size: 13 residues. V was clipped by 4 bases and J by 4 bases; unmatched bases: 6. The CDR3: CSVVTGAATEAFF. The CDR3 coding sequence is TGCAGCGTTGTTACAGGGGCGGCCACTGAAGCTTTCTTT.

This clone was seen only a few times. The rearrangement joins TRBV4-3 to TRBJ1-4; possible D gene TRBD1, 5 bases. This CDR3 comprises 16 residues. CDR1 is LGHNA, CDR2 YSLEER, per germline. The V end lost 0 bases, the J end lost 8 bases, and 16 bases lay between the germline ends. CDR3 sequence: CASSQDPWVTAEKLFF. Written as DNA, the CDR3 is TGCGCCAGCAGCCAAGATCCATGGGTGACAGCGGAAAAACTGTTTTTT.

The V gene is TRBV11-2, the J gene TRBJ1-2; possible D gene TRBD1, 6 bases. Germline V gives CDR1 SGHAT, CDR2 FQNNGV. This CDR3 has 15 residues. Between the trimmed V and J ends, which lost 2 bases and 4 bases, there was a span of 14 bases. CDR3 nucleotide sequence: TGTGCCAGCAGCTTATCAACAGGGTATAGCTATGGCTACACCTTC. Its protein product is CASSLSTGYSYGYTF.

The V gene is TRBV5-5, the J gene TRBJ2-2; the D is unclear. CDR3 length: 15 amino acids. V lost 1 base to trimming and J lost 4 bases, with 11 bases between them. Germline V lookup: CDR1 SGHKS, CDR2 YYEKEE (reference sequence). Here the CDR3 reads CASSLYRAGTGELFF. The CDR3 nucleotides read TGTGCCAGCAGCTTGTATAGGGCTGGCACCGGGGAGCTGTTTTTT.

This clone was observed a handful of times. The chain is built from TRBV5-6 and TRBJ2-6; 9 positions match TRBD1. After removal of 6 bases from V and 3 bases from J, the junction contained 13 bases not matched to a gene. This CDR3 has 18 residues. Germline V gene lookup returns CDR1 SGHDT and CDR2 YYEEEE. Written as DNA, the CDR3 is TGTGCCAGCACTCCGCCGGGACAGGGTAATTTTGGGGCCAACGTCCTGACTTTC. It specifies CASTPPGQGNFGANVLTF.

J is TRBJ2-2 and V is TRBV30, with D perhaps matching TRBD1 (6 bases). The germline V and J ends were trimmed by 4 bases and 5 bases, with 17 bases remaining between them. Germline CDR1 GTSNPN, CDR2 SVGIG (reference sequence). The CDR3 is made up of 15 amino acids. CDR3 protein: CAWISSGQMTGELFF. The CDR3 DNA is TGTGCCTGGATCTCATCAGGACAGATGACCGGGGAGCTGTTTTTT.

This clone was detected only a few times. V usage is TRBV28 and J usage is TRBJ2-5; no clear D gene. Trimming took 3 bases from V and 3 from J, leaving 8 bases between them. The germline CDR1 and CDR2 sequences are MDHEN and SYDVKM. The CDR3 runs to 13 residues. CDR3 sequence: CASSFQEKETQYF. The CDR3 DNA reads TGTGCCAGCAGTTTCCAGGAAAAAGAGACCCAGTACTTC.

This clone was seen only once. CDR3 protein: CASGGQGVTEAFF. CDR3 nucleotide sequence: TGTGCCAGCGGGGGACAGGGGGTGACTGAAGCTTTCTTT. The J gene is TRBJ1-1, the V gene TRBV2; 11 bases match TRBD1. Germline V gene lookup returns CDR1 SNHLY and CDR2 FYNNEI. The CDR3 length is 13 residues. The J segment lost 5 bases and the V segment lost 8 bases, leaving 4 bases of the junction unmatched.

The rearrangement uses TRBV19 and TRBJ1-1; TRBD1 aligns across 8 bases. With V trimmed by 9 bases and J by 3 bases, 9 bases remained unmatched. Looked up from germline, CDR1 is LNHDA and CDR2 is SQIVND (reference sequence). This CDR3 is 14 amino acids long. CDR3 bases: TGTGCCAGCGAGCTAACAGGGGGGGACACTGAAGCTTTCTTT. Amino acid sequence: CASELTGGDTEAFF.

V and J are TRBV29-1 and TRBJ2-7; maybe TRBD2 (7 bases). V dropped 4 bases and J dropped 6 bases, with 16 bases sitting between them. Germline CDR1 reads SQVTM; CDR2 reads ANQGSEA. This CDR3 has 13 amino acids. CDR3 DNA: TGCAGCGTTGTAGGGGGGGCTGTCAGCGAGCAGTACTTC. It encodes CSVVGGAVSEQYF.

The chain uses TRBV2 and TRBJ1-5; D is uncertain. Germline V gives CDR1 SNHLY, CDR2 FYNNEI. The ends were cut back, 4 bases at V and 2 bases at J, with 6 bases in the middle. CDR3 size: 13 residues. This chain's CDR3 is CASSARGNQPQHF. The CDR3 DNA reads TGTGCCAGCAGTGCTAGGGGCAATCAGCCCCAGCATTTT.

Only a few counts were recorded for this clone. The CDR3 sequence: CASGLATDTQYF. CDR3 DNA sequence: TGTGCCAGCGGGCTAGCCACAGATACGCAGTATTTT. The V gene is TRBV27, the J gene TRBJ2-3; TRBD2 is a possible D gene (5 bases). Trimming pared 8 bases from V and 2 bases from J, leaving 8 bases between. The germline gives CDR1 MNHEY, CDR2 SMNVEV (reference sequence). The CDR3 length is 12 residues.

The rearrangement joins TRBV2 to TRBJ1-1; D gene uncertain. This CDR3 contains 11 residues. V was cut by 3 bases and J by 10 bases, with 9 bases left in between. Germline values: CDR1 SNHLY, CDR2 FYNNEI. CDR3 protein: CASSEQDLAFF. The CDR3 coding sequence is TGTGCCAGCAGTGAGCAGGATTTAGCTTTCTTT.

The CDR3 nucleotides are TGTGCCATCAGTGAGTCCCCAACAGGGGGCTATGGCTACACCTTC. Translating it yields CAISESPTGGYGYTF. The chain joins TRBV10-3 to TRBJ1-2, with 8 positions matching TRBD1. There are 15 residues in the CDR3. Germline V lookup: CDR1 ENHRY, CDR2 SYGVKD. The V and J ends lost 0 bases and 4 bases, in that order; junction bases with no gene match: 4.

This chain uses TRBV15 with TRBJ2-7; D unresolved. There are 12 residues in the CDR3. Trimming removed 1 base at V and 2 bases at J, with 3 bases between. Per germline, CDR1 LNHNV and CDR2 YYDKDF (reference sequence). In DNA, the CDR3 is TGTGCCACCAGCAGAGGCCCCTACGAGCAGTACTTC. This encodes CATSRGPYEQYF.